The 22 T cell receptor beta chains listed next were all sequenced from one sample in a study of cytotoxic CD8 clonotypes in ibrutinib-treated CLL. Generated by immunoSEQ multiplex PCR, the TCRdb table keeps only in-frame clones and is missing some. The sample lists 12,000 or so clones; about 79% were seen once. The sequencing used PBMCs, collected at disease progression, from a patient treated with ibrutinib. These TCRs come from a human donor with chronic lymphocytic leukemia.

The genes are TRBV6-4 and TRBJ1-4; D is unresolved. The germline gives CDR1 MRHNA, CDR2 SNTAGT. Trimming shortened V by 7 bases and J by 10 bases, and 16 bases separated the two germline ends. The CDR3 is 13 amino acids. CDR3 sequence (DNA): TGTGCCAGCATCCGCACGAGGGAGGGAAAACTGTTTTTT. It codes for CASIRTREGKLFF.

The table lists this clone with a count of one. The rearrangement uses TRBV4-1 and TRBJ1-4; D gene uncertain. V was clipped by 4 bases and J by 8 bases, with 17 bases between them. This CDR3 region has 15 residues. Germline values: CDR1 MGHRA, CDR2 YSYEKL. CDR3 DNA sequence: TGCGCCAGCAGCCCAGCCAACAGACTAAGGGAAAAACTGTTTTTT. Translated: CASSPANRLREKLFF.

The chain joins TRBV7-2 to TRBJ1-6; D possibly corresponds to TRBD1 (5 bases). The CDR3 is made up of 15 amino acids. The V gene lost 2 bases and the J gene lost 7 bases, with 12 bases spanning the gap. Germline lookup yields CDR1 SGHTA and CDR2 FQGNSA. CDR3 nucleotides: TGTGCCAGCAGCTTACGAGGGGATATGAATTCACCCCTCCACTTT. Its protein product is CASSLRGDMNSPLHF.

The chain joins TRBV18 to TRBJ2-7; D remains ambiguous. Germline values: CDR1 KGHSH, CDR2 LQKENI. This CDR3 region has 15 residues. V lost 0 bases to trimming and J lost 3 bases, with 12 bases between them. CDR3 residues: CASSPPVGYYYEQYF. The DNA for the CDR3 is TGTGCCAGCTCACCACCGGTTGGCTACTACTACGAGCAGTACTTC.

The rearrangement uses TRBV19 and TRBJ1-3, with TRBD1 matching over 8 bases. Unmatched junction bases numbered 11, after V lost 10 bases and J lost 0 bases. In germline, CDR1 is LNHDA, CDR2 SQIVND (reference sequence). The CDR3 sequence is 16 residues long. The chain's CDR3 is CATTGGFRVSGNTIYF. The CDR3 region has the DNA TGTGCCACCACAGGGGGTTTCAGGGTCTCTGGAAACACCATATATTTT.

CDR3: CASSSRDRGRRGLYEQYF. The CDR3 DNA is TGTGCCAGCAGCTCCCGGGACAGGGGCCGTCGAGGACTATACGAGCAGTACTTC. The genes are TRBV5-8 and TRBJ2-7; TRBD1 agrees at 10 bases. The CDR3 is made up of 18 amino acids. Per the germline V gene, CDR1 is SGHTS and CDR2 is YDEGEE. Losses at the gene ends were 3 bases for V and 4 bases for J; bases not matched to a gene: 16.

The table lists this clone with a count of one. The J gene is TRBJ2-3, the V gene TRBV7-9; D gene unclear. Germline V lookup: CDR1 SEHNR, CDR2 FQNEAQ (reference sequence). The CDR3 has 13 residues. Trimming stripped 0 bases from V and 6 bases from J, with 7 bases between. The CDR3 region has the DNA TGTGCCAGCAGCTTAGCGGGCGAGGATACGCAGTATTTT. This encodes CASSLAGEDTQYF. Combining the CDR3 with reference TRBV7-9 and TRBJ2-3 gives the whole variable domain DTGVSQNPRHKITKRGQNVTFRCDPISEHNRLYWYRQTLGQGPEFLTYFQNEAQLEKSRLLSDRFSAERPKGSFSTLEIQRTEQGDSAMYLCASSLAGEDTQYFGPGTRLTVL.

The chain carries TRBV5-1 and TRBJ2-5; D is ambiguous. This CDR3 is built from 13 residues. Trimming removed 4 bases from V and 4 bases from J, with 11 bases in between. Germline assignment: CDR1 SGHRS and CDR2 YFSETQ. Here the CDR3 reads CASSPSMGETQYF. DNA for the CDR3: TGCGCCAGCAGCCCGAGTATGGGAGAGACCCAGTACTTC. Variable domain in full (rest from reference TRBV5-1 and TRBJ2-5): KAGVTQTPRYLIKTRGQQVTLSCSPISGHRSVSWYQQTPGQGLQFLFEYFSETQRNKGNFPGRFSGRQFSNSRSEMNVSTLELGDSALYLCASSPSMGETQYFGPGTRLLVL.

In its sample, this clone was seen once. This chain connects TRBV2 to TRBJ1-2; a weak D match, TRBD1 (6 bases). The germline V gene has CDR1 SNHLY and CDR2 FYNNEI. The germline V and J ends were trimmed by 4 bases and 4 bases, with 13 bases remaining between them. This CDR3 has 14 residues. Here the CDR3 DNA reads TGTGCCAGCAGTGCCCAGGGACAACTCTATGGCTACACCTTC. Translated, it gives CASSAQGQLYGYTF.

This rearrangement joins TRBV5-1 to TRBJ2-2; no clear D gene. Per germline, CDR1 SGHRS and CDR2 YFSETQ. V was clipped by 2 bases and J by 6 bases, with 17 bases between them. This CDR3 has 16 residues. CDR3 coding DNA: TGCGCCAGCAGCTTCCTACTCCCCGGTGGATCCGGGGAGCTGTTTTTT. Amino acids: CASSFLLPGGSGELFF.

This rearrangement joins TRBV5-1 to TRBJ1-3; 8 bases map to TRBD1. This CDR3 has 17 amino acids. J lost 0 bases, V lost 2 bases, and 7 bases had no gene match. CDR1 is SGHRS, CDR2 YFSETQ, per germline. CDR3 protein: CASSFRDRKNSGNTIYF. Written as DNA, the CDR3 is TGCGCCAGCAGCTTCCGGGACAGGAAAAACTCTGGAAACACCATATATTTT.

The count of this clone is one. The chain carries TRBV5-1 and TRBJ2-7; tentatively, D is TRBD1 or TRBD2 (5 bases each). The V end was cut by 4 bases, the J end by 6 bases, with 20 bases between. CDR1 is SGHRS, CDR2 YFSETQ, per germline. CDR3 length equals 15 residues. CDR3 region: CASSPTGTVPGEQYF. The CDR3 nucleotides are TGCGCCAGCAGCCCGACCGGGACGGTTCCTGGCGAGCAGTACTTC.

CDR3 in amino acids: CASSPPGVRTGTSGYEQYF. The CDR3 DNA reads as TGTGCCAGCAGTCCCCCCGGGGTTAGGACCGGGACTAGCGGTTACGAGCAGTACTTC. This chain uses TRBV28 with TRBJ2-7; 11 bases match TRBD2. Germline CDR1 is MDHEN and CDR2 is SYDVKM. CDR3 length: 19 residues. After removal of 5 bases from V and 4 bases from J, the junction contained 19 bases not matched to a gene.

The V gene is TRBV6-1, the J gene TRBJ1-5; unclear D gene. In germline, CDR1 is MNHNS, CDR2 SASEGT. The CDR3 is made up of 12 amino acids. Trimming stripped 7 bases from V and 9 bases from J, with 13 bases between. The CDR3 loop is CASNLGPGPQHF. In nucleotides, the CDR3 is TGTGCCAGCAATCTCGGTCCGGGGCCCCAGCATTTT.

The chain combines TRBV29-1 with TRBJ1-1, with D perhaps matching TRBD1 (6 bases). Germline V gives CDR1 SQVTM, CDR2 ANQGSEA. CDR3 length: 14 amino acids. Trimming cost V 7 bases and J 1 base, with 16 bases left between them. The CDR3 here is CSGDSGAPNTEAFF. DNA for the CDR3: TGCAGCGGCGATTCAGGGGCTCCGAACACTGAAGCTTTCTTT.

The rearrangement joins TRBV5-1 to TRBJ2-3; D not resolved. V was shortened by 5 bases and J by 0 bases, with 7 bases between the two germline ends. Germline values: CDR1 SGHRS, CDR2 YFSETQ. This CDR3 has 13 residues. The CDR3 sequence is CASRVASTDTQYF. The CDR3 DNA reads TGCGCCAGCAGGGTCGCTAGCACAGATACGCAGTATTTT.

CDR3 in DNA: TGTGCCAGCAGCTTGAAGGGAGATCAGCCCCAGCATTTT. This encodes CASSLKGDQPQHF. This sequence joins TRBV5-5 and TRBJ1-5, with no clear D. Germline CDR1 and CDR2: SGHKS and YYEKEE (reference sequence). This CDR3 comprises 13 residues. The V end was cut by 1 base, the J end by 5 bases, with 7 bases between.

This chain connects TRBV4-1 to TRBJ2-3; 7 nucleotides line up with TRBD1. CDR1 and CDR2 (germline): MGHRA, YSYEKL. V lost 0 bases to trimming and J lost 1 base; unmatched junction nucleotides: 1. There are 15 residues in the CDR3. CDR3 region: CASSQDQGGTDTQYF. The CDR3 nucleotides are TGCGCCAGCAGCCAAGATCAGGGGGGCACAGATACGCAGTATTTT.

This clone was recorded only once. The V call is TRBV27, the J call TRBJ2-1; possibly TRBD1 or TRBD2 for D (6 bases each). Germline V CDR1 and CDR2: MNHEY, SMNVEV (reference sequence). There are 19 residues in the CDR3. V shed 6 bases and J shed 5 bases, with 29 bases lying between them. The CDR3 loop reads CASSPPFVGGLQKDNEQFF. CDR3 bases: TGTGCCAGCAGCCCCCCATTTGTAGGGGGACTGCAGAAGGACAATGAGCAGTTCTTC.

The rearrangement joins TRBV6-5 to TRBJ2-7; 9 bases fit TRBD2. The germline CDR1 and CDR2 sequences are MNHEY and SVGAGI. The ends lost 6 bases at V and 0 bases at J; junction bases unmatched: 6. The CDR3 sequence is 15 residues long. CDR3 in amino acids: CASSPHSGSSYEQYF. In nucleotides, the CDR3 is TGTGCCAGCAGCCCTCATAGCGGGAGCTCCTACGAGCAGTACTTC.

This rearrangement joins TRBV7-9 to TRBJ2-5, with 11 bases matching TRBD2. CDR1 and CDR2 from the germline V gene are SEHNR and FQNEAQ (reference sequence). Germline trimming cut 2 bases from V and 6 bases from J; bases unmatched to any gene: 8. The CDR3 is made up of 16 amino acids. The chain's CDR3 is CASSLFVSGGEKTQYF. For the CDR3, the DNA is TGTGCCAGCAGCTTATTTGTTAGCGGGGGGGAAAAGACCCAGTACTTC. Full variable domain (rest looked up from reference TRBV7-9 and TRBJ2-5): DTGVSQNPRHKITKRGQNVTFRCDPISEHNRLYWYRQTLGQGPEFLTYFQNEAQLEKSRLLSDRFSAERPKGSFSTLEIQRTEQGDSAMYLCASSLFVSGGEKTQYFGPGTRLLVL.

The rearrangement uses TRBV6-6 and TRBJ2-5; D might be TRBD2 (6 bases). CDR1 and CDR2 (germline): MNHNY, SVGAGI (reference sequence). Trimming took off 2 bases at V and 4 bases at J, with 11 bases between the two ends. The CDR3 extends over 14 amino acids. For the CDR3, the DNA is TGTGCCAGCAGTTACCGGCAGGGAGGAGAGACCCAGTACTTC. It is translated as CASSYRQGGETQYF.